This TCR beta chain appears in the sequencing data of a study of blood T cell repertoires in COVID-19. Study-wide context: Researchers got acute and convalescent COVID-19 samples from the United States, Italy and Spain.

Germline assignment: CDR1 KGHSH and CDR2 LQKENI. The V and J ends lost 4 bases and 0 bases respectively, with 12 bases between them. The CDR3 sequence is 16 residues long. Clones were sequenced by immunoSEQ multiplex PCR, and TCRdb holds only the in-frame ones, with some missing. The data hold 250,000 to 300,000 clones, with around four fifths observed a single time. The rearrangement joins TRBV18 to TRBJ2-2; TRBD1 is a possible D gene (6 bases). The TCR sequence derives from an elderly man with acute or convalescent COVID-19. Sequencing input: peripheral blood. The CDR3 DNA follows: TGTGCCAGCTCACTAACCGGGACAACGAACACCGGGGAGCTGTTTTTT. It codes for CASSLTGTTNTGELFF.